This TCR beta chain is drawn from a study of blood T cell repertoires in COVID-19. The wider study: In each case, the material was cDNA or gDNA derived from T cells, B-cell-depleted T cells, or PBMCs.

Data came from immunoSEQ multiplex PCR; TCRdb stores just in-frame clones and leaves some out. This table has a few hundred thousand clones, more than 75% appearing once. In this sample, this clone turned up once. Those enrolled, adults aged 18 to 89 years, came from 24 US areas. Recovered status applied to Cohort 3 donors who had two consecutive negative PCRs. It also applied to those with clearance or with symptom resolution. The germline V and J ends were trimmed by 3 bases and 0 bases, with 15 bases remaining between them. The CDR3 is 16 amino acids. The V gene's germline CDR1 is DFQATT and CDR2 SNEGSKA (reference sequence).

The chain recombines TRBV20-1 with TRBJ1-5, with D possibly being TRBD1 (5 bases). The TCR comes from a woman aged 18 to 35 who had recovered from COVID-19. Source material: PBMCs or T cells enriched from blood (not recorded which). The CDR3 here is CSASGAGSYSNQPQHF. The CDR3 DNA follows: TGCAGTGCTAGTGGGGCGGGAAGTTATAGCAATCAGCCCCAGCATTTT.